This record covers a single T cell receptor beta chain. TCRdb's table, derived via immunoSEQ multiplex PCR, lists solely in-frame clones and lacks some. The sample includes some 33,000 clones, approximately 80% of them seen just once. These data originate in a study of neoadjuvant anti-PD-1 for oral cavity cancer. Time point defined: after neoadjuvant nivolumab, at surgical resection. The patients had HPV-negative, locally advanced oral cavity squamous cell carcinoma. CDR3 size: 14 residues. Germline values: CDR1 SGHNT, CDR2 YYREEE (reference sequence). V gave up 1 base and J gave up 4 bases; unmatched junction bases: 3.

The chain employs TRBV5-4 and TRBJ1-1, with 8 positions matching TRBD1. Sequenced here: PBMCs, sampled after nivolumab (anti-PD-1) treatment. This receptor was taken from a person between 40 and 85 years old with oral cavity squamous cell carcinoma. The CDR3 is CASSLLTGGTEAFF. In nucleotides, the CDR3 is TGTGCCAGCAGCTTGCTTACAGGGGGCACTGAAGCTTTCTTT.